This T cell receptor (beta chain) was found in a study of cytomegalovirus exposure and HLA in healthy donors. Study overall: The approximately 100 million unique TCR beta sequences, from about 179 million T cells, were found by an earlier analysis. Study results and limitations: With further analysis later on, most CMV-associated TCR beta chains appeared HLA-restricted. The study listed some 160 cytomegalovirus-associated TCR beta chains.

This CDR3 has 16 amino acids. J gave up 5 bases and V 4 bases, and 11 bases lay outside the gene matches. Germline V gives CDR1 SGHNT, CDR2 YYREEE (reference sequence). Primers: 60 Vbeta forward and 13 Jbeta reverse. TCRdb's copy holds only in-frame clones and misses some; the assay was immunoSEQ multiplex PCR. The sample has tens of thousands of clones, 70% to 85% seen once. As concerns this clone: What it binds is unknown.

The source of this sequence is a man aged 65 to 79 in good health and CMV-seropositive. V is TRBV5-4 and J is TRBJ2-2; 7 bases match TRBD2. The sequenced sample consisted of PBMCs. CDR3 protein: CASSPMSAGNTGELFF. The CDR3 DNA reads TGTGCCAGCAGCCCTATGTCAGCGGGGAATACCGGGGAGCTGTTTTTT.